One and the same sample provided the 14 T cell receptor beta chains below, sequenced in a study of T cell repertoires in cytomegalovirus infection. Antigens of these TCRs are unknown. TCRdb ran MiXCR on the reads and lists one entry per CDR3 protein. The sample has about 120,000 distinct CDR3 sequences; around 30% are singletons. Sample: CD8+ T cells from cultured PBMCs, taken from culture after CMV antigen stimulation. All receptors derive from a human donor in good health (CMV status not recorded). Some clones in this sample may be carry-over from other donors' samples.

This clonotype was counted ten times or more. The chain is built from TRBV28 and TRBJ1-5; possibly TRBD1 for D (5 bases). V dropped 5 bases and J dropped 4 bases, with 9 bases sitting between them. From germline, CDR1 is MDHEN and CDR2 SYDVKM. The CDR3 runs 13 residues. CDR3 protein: CASSNNRNQPQHF. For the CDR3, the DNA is TGTGCCAGCAGTAACAACAGGAATCAGCCCCAGCATTTT.

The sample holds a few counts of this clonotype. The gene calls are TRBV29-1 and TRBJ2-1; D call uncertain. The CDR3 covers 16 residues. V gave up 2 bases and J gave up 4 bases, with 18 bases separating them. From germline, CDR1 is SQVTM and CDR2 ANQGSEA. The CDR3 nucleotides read TGCAGCGTTGAAATTCCCCAGCTTAGTTTGTACAATGAGCAGTTCTTC. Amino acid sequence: CSVEIPQLSLYNEQFF.

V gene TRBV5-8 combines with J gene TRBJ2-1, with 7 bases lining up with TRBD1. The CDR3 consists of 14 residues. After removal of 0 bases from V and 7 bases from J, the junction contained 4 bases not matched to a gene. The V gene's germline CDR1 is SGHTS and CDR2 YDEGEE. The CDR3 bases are TGTGCCAGCAGCTTGGGACAGGGCGTGAATGAGCAGTTCTTC. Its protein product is CASSLGQGVNEQFF.

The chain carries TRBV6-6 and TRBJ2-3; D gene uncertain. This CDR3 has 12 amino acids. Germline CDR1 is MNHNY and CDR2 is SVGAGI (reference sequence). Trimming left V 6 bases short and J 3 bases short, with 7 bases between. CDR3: CASRIATDTQYF. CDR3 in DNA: TGTGCCAGCAGGATAGCAACAGATACGCAGTATTTT.

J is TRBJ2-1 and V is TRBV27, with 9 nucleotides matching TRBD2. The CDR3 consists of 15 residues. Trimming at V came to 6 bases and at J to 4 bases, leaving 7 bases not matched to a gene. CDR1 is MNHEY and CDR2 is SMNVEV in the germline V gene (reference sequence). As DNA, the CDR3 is TGTGCCAGCAGCCCCATAGCGGGAGCTTACAATGAGCAGTTCTTC. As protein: CASSPIAGAYNEQFF.

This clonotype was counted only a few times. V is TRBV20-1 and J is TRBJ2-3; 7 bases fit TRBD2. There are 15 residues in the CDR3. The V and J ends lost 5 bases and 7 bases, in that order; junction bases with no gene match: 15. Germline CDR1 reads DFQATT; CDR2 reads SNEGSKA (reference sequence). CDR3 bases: TGCAGTGCTCCCTTTCTAGCGGACCTCCCACATACGCAGTATTTT. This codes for CSAPFLADLPHTQYF.

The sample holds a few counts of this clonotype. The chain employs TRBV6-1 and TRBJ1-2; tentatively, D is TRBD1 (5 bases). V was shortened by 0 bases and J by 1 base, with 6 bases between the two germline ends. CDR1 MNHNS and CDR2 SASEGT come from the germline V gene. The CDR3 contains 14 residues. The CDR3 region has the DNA TGTGCCAGCAGTGAAGCGACAGATAACTATGGCTACACCTTC. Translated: CASSEATDNYGYTF.

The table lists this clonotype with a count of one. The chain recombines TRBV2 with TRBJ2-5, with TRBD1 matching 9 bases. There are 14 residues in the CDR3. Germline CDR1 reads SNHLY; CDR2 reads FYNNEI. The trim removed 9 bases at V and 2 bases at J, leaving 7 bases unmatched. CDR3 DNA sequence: TGTGCCAGTACCGGGACAGGGCTACAAGAGACCCAGTACTTC. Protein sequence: CASTGTGLQETQYF.

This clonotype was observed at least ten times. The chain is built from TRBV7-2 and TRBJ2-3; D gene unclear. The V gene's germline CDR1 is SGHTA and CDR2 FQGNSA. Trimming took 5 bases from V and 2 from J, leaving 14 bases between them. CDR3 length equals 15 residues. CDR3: CASSTGPAPTDTQYF. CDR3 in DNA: TGTGCCAGCAGCACCGGGCCAGCGCCCACAGATACGCAGTATTTT.

The CDR3 spells CASSNNPDRTISNQPQHF. The CDR3 coding sequence is TGTGCCAGCAGCAACAATCCCGACAGGACAATTAGCAATCAGCCCCAGCATTTT. The chain joins TRBV7-9 to TRBJ1-5; a weak D match, TRBD1 (6 bases). The CDR3 has 18 amino acids. V lost 5 bases to trimming and J lost 0 bases, with 20 bases between them. Germline CDR1 SEHNR, CDR2 FQNEAQ (reference sequence).

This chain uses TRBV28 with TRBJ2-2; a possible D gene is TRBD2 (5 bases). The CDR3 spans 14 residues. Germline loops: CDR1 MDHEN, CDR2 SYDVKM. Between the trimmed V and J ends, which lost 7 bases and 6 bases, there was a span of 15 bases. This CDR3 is CASTLRVRAGELFF. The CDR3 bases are TGTGCCAGCACCTTGAGGGTGAGGGCCGGGGAGCTGTTTTTT. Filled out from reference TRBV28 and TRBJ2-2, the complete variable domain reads DVKVTQSSRYLVKRTGEKVFLECVQDMDHENMFWYRQDPGLGLRLIYFSYDVKMKEKGDIPEGYSVSREKKERFSLILESASTNQTSMYLCASTLRVRAGELFFGEGSRLTVL.

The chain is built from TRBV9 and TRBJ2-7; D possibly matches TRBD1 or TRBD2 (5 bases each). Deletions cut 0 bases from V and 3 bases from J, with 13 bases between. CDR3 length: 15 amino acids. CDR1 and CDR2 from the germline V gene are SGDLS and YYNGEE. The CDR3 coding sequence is TGTGCCAGCAGCGTAGGCGCCGGGGCGGTCTACGAGCAGTACTTC. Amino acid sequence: CASSVGAGAVYEQYF.

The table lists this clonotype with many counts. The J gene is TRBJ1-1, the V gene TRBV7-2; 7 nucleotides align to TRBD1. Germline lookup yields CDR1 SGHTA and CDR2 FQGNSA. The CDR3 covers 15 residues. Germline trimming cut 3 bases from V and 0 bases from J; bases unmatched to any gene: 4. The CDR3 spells CASSLPGGMNTEAFF. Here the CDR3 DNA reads TGTGCCAGCAGCTTGCCAGGGGGAATGAACACTGAAGCTTTCTTT.

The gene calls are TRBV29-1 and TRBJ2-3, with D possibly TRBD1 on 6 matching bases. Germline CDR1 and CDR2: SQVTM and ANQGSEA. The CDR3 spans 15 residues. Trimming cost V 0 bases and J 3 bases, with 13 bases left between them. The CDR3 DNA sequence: TGCAGCGTTGAAGACAACAGGGAGTTGACAGATACGCAGTATTTT. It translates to CSVEDNRELTDTQYF.